A selection of T cell receptor beta chains follows, all from one sample in a study of T cell responses to AZD1222 COVID-19 vaccine. Measured with immunoSEQ multiplex PCR; TCRdb has only the in-frame clones, and not every one. The table lists 110,000 to 150,000 clones, approximately 90% of them singletons, with roughly 3.4% in the top ten. This specimen consisted of peripheral blood, obtained 28 days after the second AZD1222 dose. These TCRs come from an adult who received the AZD1222 COVID-19 vaccine. The CDR3 runs from the conserved cysteine through the conserved F or W. The order of the fields is J gene, V gene, D gene, clone size, CDR3 protein, CDR3 DNA. D genes are given only for firm matches. A row's size may be missing; if present it is once, few, many or a size class.

j_gene: TRBJ1-6; v_gene: TRBV7-2; d_gene: -; abundance: -; CDR3aa: CASSLPTNSPLHF; CDR3nt: TGTGCCAGCAGCTTACCAACTAATTCACCCCTCCACTTT
j_gene: TRBJ2-1; v_gene: TRBV3-1/TRBV3-2; d_gene: -; abundance: -; CDR3aa: CASSPGTGNEQFF; CDR3nt: TGTGCCAGCAGCCCCGGAACAGGGAATGAGCAGTTCTTC
j_gene: TRBJ1-1; v_gene: TRBV30; d_gene: -; abundance: -; CDR3aa: CAWGDSLNTEAFF; CDR3nt: TGTGCCTGGGGCGACTCGCTAAACACTGAAGCTTTCTTT
j_gene: TRBJ2-1; v_gene: TRBV9; d_gene: -; abundance: -; CDR3aa: CASSVLANSYNEQFF; CDR3nt: TGTGCCAGCAGCGTACTCGCGAACTCCTACAATGAGCAGTTCTTC
j_gene: TRBJ2-7; v_gene: TRBV5-5; d_gene: TRBD2; abundance: -; CDR3aa: CASSSGTSGSFYEQYF; CDR3nt: TGTGCCAGCAGCTCCGGGACTAGCGGGAGTTTCTACGAGCAGTACTTC
j_gene: TRBJ1-6; v_gene: TRBV27; d_gene: -; abundance: -; CDR3aa: CASSQNQGGPNSPLHF; CDR3nt: TGTGCCAGCAGCCAAAACCAAGGGGGACCTAATTCACCCCTCCACTTT
j_gene: TRBJ1-3; v_gene: TRBV3-1/TRBV3-2; d_gene: -; abundance: -; CDR3aa: CASSQPTMLSGNTIYF; CDR3nt: TGTGCCAGCAGCCAACCTACAATGCTCTCTGGAAACACCATATATTTT
j_gene: TRBJ2-3; v_gene: TRBV3-1/TRBV3-2; d_gene: -; abundance: -; CDR3aa: CASSLTRSGTDTQYF; CDR3nt: TGTGCCAGCAGCCTAACGCGCTCGGGCACAGATACGCAGTATTTT
j_gene: TRBJ2-1; v_gene: TRBV11-3; d_gene: TRBD2; abundance: -; CDR3aa: CASSGTGTSGSYNEQFF; CDR3nt: TGTGCCAGCAGCGGCACCGGGACTAGCGGCTCCTACAATGAGCAGTTCTTC
j_gene: TRBJ2-1; v_gene: TRBV4-3; d_gene: -; abundance: -; CDR3aa: CASSPTAKDSYNEQFF; CDR3nt: TGCGCCAGCAGCCCGACGGCGAAGGACTCCTACAATGAGCAGTTCTTC
j_gene: TRBJ2-1; v_gene: TRBV2; d_gene: -; abundance: -; CDR3aa: CASSWGESMRNEQFF; CDR3nt: TGTGCCAGCAGTTGGGGGGAATCAATGCGGAATGAGCAGTTCTTC
j_gene: TRBJ1-5; v_gene: TRBV6-2/TRBV6-3; d_gene: -; abundance: -; CDR3aa: CASSYSSEGGQPQHF; CDR3nt: TGTGCCAGCAGTTACTCTTCTGAGGGGGGACAGCCCCAGCATTTT
j_gene: TRBJ1-2; v_gene: TRBV6-5; d_gene: -; abundance: -; CDR3aa: CASTGGRYGYTF; CDR3nt: TGTGCCAGCACTGGTGGTCGGTATGGCTACACCTTC
j_gene: TRBJ1-6; v_gene: TRBV5-4; d_gene: -; abundance: -; CDR3aa: CASSPRGTRDSPLHF; CDR3nt: TGTGCCAGCAGCCCGCGGGGGACAAGGGATTCACCCCTCCACTTT
j_gene: TRBJ1-5; v_gene: TRBV6-4; d_gene: -; abundance: -; CDR3aa: CASSDDGNQPQHF; CDR3nt: TGTGCCAGCAGTGACGATGGAAATCAGCCCCAGCATTTT
j_gene: TRBJ2-2; v_gene: TRBV27; d_gene: -; abundance: -; CDR3aa: CASTPRGTGELFF; CDR3nt: TGTGCCAGCACCCCCCGGGGGACCGGGGAGCTGTTTTTT
j_gene: TRBJ2-1; v_gene: TRBV7-2; d_gene: -; abundance: -; CDR3aa: CASSLGSTHNEQFF; CDR3nt: TGTGCCAGCAGCTTAGGCAGCACCCACAATGAGCAGTTCTTC
j_gene: TRBJ2-1; v_gene: TRBV18; d_gene: -; abundance: -; CDR3aa: CASSPGLPYNEQFF; CDR3nt: TGTGCCAGCTCACCAGGGTTACCCTACAATGAGCAGTTCTTC
j_gene: TRBJ1-6; v_gene: TRBV9; d_gene: -; abundance: -; CDR3aa: CASSAQESSYNSPLHF; CDR3nt: TGTGCCAGCAGCGCACAGGAGAGCTCCTATAATTCACCCCTCCACTTT
j_gene: TRBJ1-2; v_gene: TRBV27; d_gene: -; abundance: -; CDR3aa: CASSSLNSPYTFIYGYTF; CDR3nt: TGTGCCAGCAGTTCTTTGAACAGCCCGTATACGTTTATCTATGGCTACACCTTC
j_gene: TRBJ2-2; v_gene: TRBV12-5; d_gene: TRBD1; abundance: -; CDR3aa: CASGSGQVNTGELFF; CDR3nt: TGTGCTAGTGGTTCCGGACAGGTTAACACCGGGGAGCTGTTTTTT
j_gene: TRBJ1-2; v_gene: TRBV14; d_gene: TRBD1; abundance: once; CDR3aa: CASSQGGQNYGYTF; CDR3nt: TGTGCCAGCAGCCAAGGGGGACAGAACTATGGCTACACCTTC
j_gene: TRBJ2-2; v_gene: TRBV5-4; d_gene: -; abundance: -; CDR3aa: CASSTSGPGTGELFF; CDR3nt: TGTGCCAGCAGCACCTCCGGACCGGGGACCGGGGAGCTGTTTTTT
j_gene: TRBJ1-5; v_gene: TRBV7-2; d_gene: -; abundance: -; CDR3aa: CASSPSLGGWSNQPQHF; CDR3nt: TGTGCCAGCAGCCCTTCGCTTGGGGGTTGGAGCAATCAGCCCCAGCATTTT
j_gene: TRBJ2-2; v_gene: TRBV10-1; d_gene: -; abundance: -; CDR3aa: CASSEPRQGGTGELFF; CDR3nt: TGCGCCAGCAGTGAGCCAAGACAGGGAGGCACCGGGGAGCTGTTTTTT
j_gene: TRBJ1-2; v_gene: TRBV5-8; d_gene: TRBD1; abundance: once; CDR3aa: CASSARQGALGYTF; CDR3nt: TGTGCCAGCAGCGCGAGGCAGGGGGCGCTTGGCTACACCTTC
j_gene: TRBJ1-5; v_gene: TRBV7-9; d_gene: -; abundance: -; CDR3aa: CASSFGTDNQPQHF; CDR3nt: TGTGCCAGCAGCTTCGGGACCGATAATCAGCCCCAGCATTTT